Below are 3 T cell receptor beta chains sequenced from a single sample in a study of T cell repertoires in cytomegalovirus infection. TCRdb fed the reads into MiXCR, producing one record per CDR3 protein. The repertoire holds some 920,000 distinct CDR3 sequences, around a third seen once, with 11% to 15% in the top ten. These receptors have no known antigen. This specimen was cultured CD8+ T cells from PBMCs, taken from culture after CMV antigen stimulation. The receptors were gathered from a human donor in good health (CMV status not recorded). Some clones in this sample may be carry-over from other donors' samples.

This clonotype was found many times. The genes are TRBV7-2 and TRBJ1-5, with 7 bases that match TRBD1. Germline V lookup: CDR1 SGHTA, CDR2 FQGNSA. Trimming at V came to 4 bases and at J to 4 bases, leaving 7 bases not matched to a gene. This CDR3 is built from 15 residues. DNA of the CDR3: TGTGCCAGCAGCTCTATGGGGACAGCTAATCAGCCCCAGCATTTT. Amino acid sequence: CASSSMGTANQPQHF.

CDR3 sequence reads: CSASRVGSNQPQHF. The CDR3 coding sequence is TGCAGTGCTAGTAGGGTTGGTAGCAATCAGCCCCAGCATTTT. The rearrangement joins TRBV20-1 to TRBJ1-5; D gene ambiguous. Germline V gene sequence: CDR1 DFQATT, CDR2 SNEGSKA (reference sequence). This CDR3 spans 14 amino acids. V lost 3 bases and J lost 0, with 9 bases in between.

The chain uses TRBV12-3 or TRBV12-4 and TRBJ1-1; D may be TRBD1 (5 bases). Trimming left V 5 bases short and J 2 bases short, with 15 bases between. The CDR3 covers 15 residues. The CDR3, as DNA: TGTGCCAGCAGTGACTACGGGGGGATCAACACTGAAGCTTTCTTT. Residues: CASSDYGGINTEAFF.